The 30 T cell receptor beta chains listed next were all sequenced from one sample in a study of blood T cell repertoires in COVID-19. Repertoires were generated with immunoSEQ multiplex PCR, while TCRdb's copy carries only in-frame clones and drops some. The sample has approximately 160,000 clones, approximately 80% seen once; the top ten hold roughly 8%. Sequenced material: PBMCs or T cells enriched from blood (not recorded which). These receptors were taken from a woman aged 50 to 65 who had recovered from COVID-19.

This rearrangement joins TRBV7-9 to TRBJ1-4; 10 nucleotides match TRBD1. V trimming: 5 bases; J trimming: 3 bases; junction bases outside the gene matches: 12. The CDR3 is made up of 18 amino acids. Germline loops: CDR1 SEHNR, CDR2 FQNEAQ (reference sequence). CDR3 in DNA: TGTGCCAGCAGCGGAAGCCGGGACAGGGGATCCCCTAATGAAAAACTGTTTTTT. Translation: CASSGSRDRGSPNEKLFF.

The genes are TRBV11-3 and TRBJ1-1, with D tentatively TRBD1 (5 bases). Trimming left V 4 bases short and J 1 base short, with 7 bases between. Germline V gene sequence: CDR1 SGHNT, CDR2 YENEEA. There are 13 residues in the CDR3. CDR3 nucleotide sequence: TGTGCCAGCAGCTCCGGACAGAACACTGAAGCTTTCTTT. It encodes CASSSGQNTEAFF.

CDR3 sequence reads: CASSTRGGTETQYF. As DNA, the CDR3 is TGTGCCAGTAGCACAAGAGGGGGCACGGAGACCCAGTACTTC. The V call is TRBV28, the J call TRBJ2-5, with 7 bases fitting TRBD1. The CDR3 runs 14 residues. J was trimmed by 5 bases and V by 9 bases; bases with no gene match: 12. The germline V gene encodes CDR1 MDHEN and CDR2 SYDVKM.

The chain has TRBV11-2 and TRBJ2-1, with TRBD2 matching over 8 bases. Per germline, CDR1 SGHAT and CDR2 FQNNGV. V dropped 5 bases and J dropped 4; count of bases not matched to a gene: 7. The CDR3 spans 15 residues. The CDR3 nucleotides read TGTGCCAGCAGCATACTAGCGGCCATTTACAATGAGCAGTTCTTC. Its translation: CASSILAAIYNEQFF.

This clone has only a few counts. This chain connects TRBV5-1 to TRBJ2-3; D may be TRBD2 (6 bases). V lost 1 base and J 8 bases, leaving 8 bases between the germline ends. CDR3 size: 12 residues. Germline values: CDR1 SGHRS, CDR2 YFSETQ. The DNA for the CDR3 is TGCGCCAGCAGCTTGTTGGAGGGTACGCAGTATTTT. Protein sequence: CASSLLEGTQYF.

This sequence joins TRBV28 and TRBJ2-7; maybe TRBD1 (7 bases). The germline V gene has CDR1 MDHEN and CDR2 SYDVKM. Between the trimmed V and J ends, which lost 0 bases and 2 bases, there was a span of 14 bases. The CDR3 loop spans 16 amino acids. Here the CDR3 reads CASSLWRGQLTYEQYF. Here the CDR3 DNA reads TGTGCCAGCAGTTTATGGCGGGGACAGCTGACCTACGAGCAGTACTTC.

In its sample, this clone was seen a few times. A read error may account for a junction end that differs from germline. The CDR3 sequence is CASSLDGSSYNEQFF. In DNA form, the CDR3 reads TGTGCTAGCAGCTTGGACGGGAGCTCCTACAATGAGCAGTTCTTC. This sequence joins TRBV7-7 and TRBJ2-1, with D possibly TRBD2 on 6 matching bases. There are 15 residues in the CDR3. Germline CDR1 SSHAT, CDR2 FNYEAQ (reference sequence).

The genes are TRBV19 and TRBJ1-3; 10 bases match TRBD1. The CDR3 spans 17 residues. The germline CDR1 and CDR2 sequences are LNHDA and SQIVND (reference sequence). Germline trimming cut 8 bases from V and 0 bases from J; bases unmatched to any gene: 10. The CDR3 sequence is CASGDYGTGDSGNTIYF. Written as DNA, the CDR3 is TGTGCCAGTGGGGATTACGGGACAGGGGACTCTGGAAACACCATATATTTT. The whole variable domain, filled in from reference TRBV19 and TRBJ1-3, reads DGGITQSPKYLFRKEGQNVTLSCEQNLNHDAMYWYRQDPGQGLRLIYYSQIVNDFQKGDIAEGYSVSREKKESFPLTVTSAQKNPTAFYLCASGDYGTGDSGNTIYFGEGSWLTVV.

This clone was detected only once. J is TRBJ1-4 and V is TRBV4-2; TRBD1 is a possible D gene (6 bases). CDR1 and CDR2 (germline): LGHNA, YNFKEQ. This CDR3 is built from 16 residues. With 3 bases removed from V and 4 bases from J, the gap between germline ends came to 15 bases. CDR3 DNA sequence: TGTGCCAGCAGCCACGTCCCCAGGGGCAGTAATGAAAAACTGTTTTTT. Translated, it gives CASSHVPRGSNEKLFF.

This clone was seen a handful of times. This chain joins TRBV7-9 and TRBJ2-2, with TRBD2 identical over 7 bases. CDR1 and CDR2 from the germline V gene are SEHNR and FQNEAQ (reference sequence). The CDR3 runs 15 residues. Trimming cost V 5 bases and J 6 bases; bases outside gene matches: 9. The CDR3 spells CASSPAGRAAGELFF. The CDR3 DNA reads TGTGCCAGCAGCCCGGCGGGGAGGGCGGCCGGGGAGCTGTTTTTT.

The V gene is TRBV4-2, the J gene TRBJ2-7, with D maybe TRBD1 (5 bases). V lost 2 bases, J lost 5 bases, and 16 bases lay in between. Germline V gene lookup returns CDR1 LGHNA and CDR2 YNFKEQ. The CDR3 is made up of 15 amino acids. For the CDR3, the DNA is TGTGCCAGCAGCCAAATAGGTCAGGGCATTAACGAGCAGTACTTC. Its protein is CASSQIGQGINEQYF.

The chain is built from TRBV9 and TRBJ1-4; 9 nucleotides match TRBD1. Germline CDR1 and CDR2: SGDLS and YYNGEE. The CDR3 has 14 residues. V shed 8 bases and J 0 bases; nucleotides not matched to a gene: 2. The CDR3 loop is CARRQGATNEKLFF. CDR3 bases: TGTGCCAGGAGACAGGGGGCAACTAATGAAAAACTGTTTTTT. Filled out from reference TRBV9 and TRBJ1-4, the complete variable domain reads DSGVTQTPKHLITATGQRVTLRCSPRSGDLSVYWYQQSLDQGLQFLIQYYNGEERAKGNILERFSAQQFPDLHSELNLSSLELGDSALYFCARRQGATNEKLFFGSGTQLSVL.

In DNA form, the CDR3 reads TGTGCCAGCAGCACCGGGACTAGCGGAGCCTATACGCAGTATTTT. As protein: CASSTGTSGAYTQYF. J is TRBJ2-3 and V is TRBV7-9; 11 positions match TRBD2. Germline V gene lookup returns CDR1 SEHNR and CDR2 FQNEAQ (reference sequence). J lost 7 bases, V lost 5 bases, and 8 bases had no gene match. This CDR3 region has 15 residues. Filled out from reference TRBV7-9 and TRBJ2-3, the complete variable domain reads DTGVSQNPRHKITKRGQNVTFRCDPISEHNRLYWYRQTLGQGPEFLTYFQNEAQLEKSRLLSDRFSAERPKGSFSTLEIQRTEQGDSAMYLCASSTGTSGAYTQYFGPGTRLTVL.

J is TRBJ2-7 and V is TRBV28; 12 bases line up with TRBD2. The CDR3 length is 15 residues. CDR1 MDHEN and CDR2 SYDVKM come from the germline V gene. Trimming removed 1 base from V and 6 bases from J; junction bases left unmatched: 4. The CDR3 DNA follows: TGTGCCAGCAGTTTATTCTCTAGCGGGAGGGCCGAGCAGTACTTC. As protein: CASSLFSSGRAEQYF.

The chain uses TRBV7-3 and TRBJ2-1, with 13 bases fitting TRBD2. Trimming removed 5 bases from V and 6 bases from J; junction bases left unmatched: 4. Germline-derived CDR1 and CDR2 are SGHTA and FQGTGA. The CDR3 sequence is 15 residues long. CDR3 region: CASSLTSGGVNEQFF. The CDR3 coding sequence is TGTGCCAGCAGCCTTACTAGCGGGGGGGTCAATGAGCAGTTCTTC.

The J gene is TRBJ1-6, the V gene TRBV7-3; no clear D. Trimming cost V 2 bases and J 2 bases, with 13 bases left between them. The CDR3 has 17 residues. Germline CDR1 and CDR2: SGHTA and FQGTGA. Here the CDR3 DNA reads TGTGCCAGCAGCTTAGATGGAGCTGCGGCCTATAATTCACCCCTCCACTTT. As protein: CASSLDGAAAYNSPLHF.

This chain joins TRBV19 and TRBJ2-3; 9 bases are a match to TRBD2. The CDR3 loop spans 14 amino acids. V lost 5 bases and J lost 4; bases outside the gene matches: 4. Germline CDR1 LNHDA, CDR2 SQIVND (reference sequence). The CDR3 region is CASSWRGGADTQYF. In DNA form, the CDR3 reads TGTGCCAGTAGTTGGCGGGGGGGGGCAGATACGCAGTATTTT.

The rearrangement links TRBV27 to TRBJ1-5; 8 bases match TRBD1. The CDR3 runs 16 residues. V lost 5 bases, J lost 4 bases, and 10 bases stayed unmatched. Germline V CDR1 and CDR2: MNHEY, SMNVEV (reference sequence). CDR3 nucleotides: TGTGCCAGCAGTCCTACCCAGGGGGCGCGAAATCAGCCCCAGCATTTT. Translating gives CASSPTQGARNQPQHF.

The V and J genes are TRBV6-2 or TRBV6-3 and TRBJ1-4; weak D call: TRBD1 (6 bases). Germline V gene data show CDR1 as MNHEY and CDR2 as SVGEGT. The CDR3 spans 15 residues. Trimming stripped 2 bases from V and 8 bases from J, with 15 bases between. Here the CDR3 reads CASSYLTGPGEKLFF. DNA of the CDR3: TGTGCCAGCAGTTACCTGACAGGCCCCGGCGAAAAACTGTTTTTT.

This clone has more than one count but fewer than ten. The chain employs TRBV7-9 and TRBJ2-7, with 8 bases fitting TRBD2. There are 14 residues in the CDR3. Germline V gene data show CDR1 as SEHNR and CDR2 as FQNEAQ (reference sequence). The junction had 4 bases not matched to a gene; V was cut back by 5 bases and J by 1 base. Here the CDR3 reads CASSPRGESYEQYF. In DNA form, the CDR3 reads TGTGCCAGCAGCCCGCGGGGGGAATCCTACGAGCAGTACTTC.

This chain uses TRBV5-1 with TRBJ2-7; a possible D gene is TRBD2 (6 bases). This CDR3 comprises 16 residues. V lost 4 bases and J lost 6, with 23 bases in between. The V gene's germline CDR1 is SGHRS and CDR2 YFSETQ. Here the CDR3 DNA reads TGCGCCAGCAGCAGAGAGACGGGGGTAAACCCCGTCGAGCAGTACTTC. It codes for CASSRETGVNPVEQYF. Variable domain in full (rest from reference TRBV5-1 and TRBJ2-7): KAGVTQTPRYLIKTRGQQVTLSCSPISGHRSVSWYQQTPGQGLQFLFEYFSETQRNKGNFPGRFSGRQFSNSRSEMNVSTLELGDSALYLCASSRETGVNPVEQYFGPGTRLTVT.

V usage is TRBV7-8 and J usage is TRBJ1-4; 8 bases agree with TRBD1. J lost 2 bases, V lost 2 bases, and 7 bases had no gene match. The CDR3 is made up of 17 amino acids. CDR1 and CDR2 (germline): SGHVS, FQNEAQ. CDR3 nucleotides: TGTGCCAGCAGCTTATACGCCCGACAGGGGACTAATGAAAAACTGTTTTTT. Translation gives CASSLYARQGTNEKLFF.

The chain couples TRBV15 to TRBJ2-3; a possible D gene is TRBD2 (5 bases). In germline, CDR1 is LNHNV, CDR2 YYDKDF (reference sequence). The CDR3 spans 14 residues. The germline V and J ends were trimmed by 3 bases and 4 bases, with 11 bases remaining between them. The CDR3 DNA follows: TGTGCCACCAGCAGCCGTGGACTCTCAGATACGCAGTATTTT. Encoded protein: CATSSRGLSDTQYF.

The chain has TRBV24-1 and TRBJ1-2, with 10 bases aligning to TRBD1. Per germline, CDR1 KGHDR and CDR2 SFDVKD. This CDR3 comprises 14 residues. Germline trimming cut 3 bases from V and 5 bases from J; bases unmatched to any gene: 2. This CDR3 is CATSDRDRGYGYTF. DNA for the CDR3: TGTGCCACCAGTGATCGGGACAGGGGTTATGGCTACACCTTC.

In DNA, the CDR3 is TGTGCCAGCAGCCCAGACAGGGTTGGCGAGCAGTACTTC. It codes for CASSPDRVGEQYF. The chain employs TRBV7-8 and TRBJ2-7, with 7 bases identical to TRBD1. The trim removed 5 bases at V and 6 bases at J, leaving 7 bases unmatched. Germline CDR1 and CDR2: SGHVS and FQNEAQ. The CDR3 spans 13 residues. Drawing the rest from reference TRBV7-8 and TRBJ2-7, the complete variable domain is GAGVSQSPRYKVAKRGQDVALRCDPISGHVSLFWYQQALGQGPEFLTYFQNEAQLDKSGLPSDRFFAERPEGSVSTLKIQRTQQEDSAVYLCASSPDRVGEQYFGPGTRLTVT.

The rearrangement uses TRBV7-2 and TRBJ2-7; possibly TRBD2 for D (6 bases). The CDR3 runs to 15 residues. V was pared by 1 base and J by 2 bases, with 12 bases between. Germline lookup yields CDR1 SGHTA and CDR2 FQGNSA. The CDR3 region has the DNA TGTGCCAGCAGCTTAGACGGCGGGACCCCCTACGAGCAGTACTTC. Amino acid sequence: CASSLDGGTPYEQYF.

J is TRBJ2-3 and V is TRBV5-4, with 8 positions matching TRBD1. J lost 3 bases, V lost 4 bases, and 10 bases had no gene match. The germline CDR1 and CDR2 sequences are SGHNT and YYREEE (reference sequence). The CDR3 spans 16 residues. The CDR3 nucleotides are TGTGCCAGCAGCATTCAGGGGGCGAAAGGGACAGATACGCAGTATTTT. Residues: CASSIQGAKGTDTQYF.

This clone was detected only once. For the CDR3, the DNA is TGTGCCAGCAGCCAACCGGGACAGGGGTCTGGCTACACCTTC. This translates into CASSQPGQGSGYTF. The J gene is TRBJ1-2, the V gene TRBV3-1 (or the pseudogene TRBV3-2); 10 bases align to TRBD1. This CDR3 comprises 14 residues. Germline V gene lookup returns CDR1 LGHDT and CDR2 YNNKEL (reference sequence). V lost 2 bases to trimming and J lost 7 bases; unmatched junction nucleotides: 4.

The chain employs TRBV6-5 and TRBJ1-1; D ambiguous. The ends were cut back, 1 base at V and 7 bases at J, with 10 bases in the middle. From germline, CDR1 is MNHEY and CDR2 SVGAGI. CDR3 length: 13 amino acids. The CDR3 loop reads CASSYFRGSEAFF. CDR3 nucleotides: TGTGCCAGCAGTTACTTCCGTGGGAGTGAAGCTTTCTTT.

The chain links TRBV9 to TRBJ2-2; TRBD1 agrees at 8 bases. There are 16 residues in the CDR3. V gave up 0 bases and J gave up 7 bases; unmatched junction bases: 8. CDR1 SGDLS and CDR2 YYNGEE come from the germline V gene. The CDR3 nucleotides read TGTGCCAGCAGCGTAGGAGACAGGGGATTGAGCGGGGAGCTGTTTTTT. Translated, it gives CASSVGDRGLSGELFF.